This is a list of T cell receptor beta chains from one sample in a study of shared clonotypes between healthy human individuals. The assay was immunoSEQ multiplex PCR, and TCRdb's table has in-frame clones only and misses some. Of around 1 million clones in the sample, over 75% were seen once. The specimen sequenced was memory CD4+ T cells sorted from blood. The receptors were gathered from a man aged 18 to 30 in good health. Both conserved end residues are trimmed from each CDR3. D genes are given only for firm matches.

>TRBJ1-3|TRBV18|-
ASSTSGDGNTIY
>TRBJ1-1|TRBV6-1|TRBD1
ASSGLAGGATHTEAF
>TRBJ1-1|TRBV5-1|-
ASSPGGLGTEAF
>TRBJ2-5|TRBV7-9|TRBD1
ASSLWTSGTGRETQY
>TRBJ2-7|TRBV10-3|-
AISESRENYEQY
>TRBJ1-2|TRBV19|-
ASSMGAGNYGYT
>TRBJ2-2|TRBV10-3|TRBD1
AIRTGSGTGELF
>TRBJ1-2|TRBV30|-
AWNVRPTMGYT
>TRBJ1-4|TRBV9|TRBD1
ASSAGRGTTNEKLF
>TRBJ2-2|TRBV15|-
ATSSGLTGELF
>TRBJ2-5|TRBV7-2|-
ASSLGRVLETQY
>TRBJ2-7|TRBV11-2|-
ASSLGGVPWQQY
>TRBJ2-1|TRBV10-3|TRBD2
AISEALAGGNEQF
>TRBJ2-1|TRBV7-6|-
ASSLDRGSFNEQF
>TRBJ1-2|TRBV10-3|TRBD1
AISLGQSYGYT
>TRBJ2-1|TRBV5-1|-
ASSASGTEYNEQF
>TRBJ1-6|TRBV10-3|-
AISEGLLVPPLH
>TRBJ1-2|TRBV10-3|-
AISEITGEYGYT
>TRBJ2-7|TRBV5-4|TRBD1
ASSLATGVSEQY
>TRBJ2-6|TRBV19|-
ASSLGGSGANVLT
>TRBJ2-1|TRBV7-2|-
ASSSQRHNEQF
>TRBJ2-2|TRBV7-8|-
ASSLGGIGELF
>TRBJ2-3|TRBV6-1|-
ASSLSSPDTQY
>TRBJ2-5|TRBV30|TRBD2
AWSVGVSGGETQY
>TRBJ2-2|TRBV6-1|-
ATAGTYNTGELF
>TRBJ2-1|TRBV27|TRBD2
ASRTGTSGEQF
>TRBJ2-7|TRBV6-6|-
ATTHVRSYEQY